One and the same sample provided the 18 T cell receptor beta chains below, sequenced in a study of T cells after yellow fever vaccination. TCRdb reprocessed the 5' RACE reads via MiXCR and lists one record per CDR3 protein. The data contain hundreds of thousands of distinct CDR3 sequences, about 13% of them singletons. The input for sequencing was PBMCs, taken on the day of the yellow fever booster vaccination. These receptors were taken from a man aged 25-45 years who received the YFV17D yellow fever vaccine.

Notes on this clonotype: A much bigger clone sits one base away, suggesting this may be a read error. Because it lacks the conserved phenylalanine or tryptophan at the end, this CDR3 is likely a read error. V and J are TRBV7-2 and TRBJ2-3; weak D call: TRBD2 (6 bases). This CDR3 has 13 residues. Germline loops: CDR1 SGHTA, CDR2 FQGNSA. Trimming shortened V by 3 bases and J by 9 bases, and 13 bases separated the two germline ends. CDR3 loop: CASSLETSSTQYL. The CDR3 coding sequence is TGTGCCAGCAGCTTGGAAACTAGCAGCACGCAGTATTTA.

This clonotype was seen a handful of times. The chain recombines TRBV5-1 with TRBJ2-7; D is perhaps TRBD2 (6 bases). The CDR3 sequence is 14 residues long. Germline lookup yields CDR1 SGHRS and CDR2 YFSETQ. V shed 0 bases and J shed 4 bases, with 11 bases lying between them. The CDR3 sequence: CASSLESSGYEQYF. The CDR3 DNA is TGCGCCAGCAGCTTGGAATCAAGCGGGTACGAGCAGTACTTC. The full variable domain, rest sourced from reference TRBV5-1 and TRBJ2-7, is KAGVTQTPRYLIKTRGQQVTLSCSPISGHRSVSWYQQTPGQGLQFLFEYFSETQRNKGNFPGRFSGRQFSNSRSEMNVSTLELGDSALYLCASSLESSGYEQYFGPGTRLTVT.

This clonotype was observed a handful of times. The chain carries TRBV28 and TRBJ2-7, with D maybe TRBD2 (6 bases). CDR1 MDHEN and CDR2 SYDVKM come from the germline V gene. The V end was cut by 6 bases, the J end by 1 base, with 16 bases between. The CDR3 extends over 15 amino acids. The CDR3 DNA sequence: TGTGCCAGCAGCCGGGGCGGGACCACTTCCTACGAGCAGTACTTC. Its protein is CASSRGGTTSYEQYF.

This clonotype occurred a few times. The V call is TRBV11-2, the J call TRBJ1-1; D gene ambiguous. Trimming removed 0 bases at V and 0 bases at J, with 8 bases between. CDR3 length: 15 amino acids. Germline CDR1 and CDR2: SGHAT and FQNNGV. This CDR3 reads CASSLEVGMNTEAFF. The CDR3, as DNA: TGTGCCAGCAGCTTAGAAGTGGGGATGAACACTGAAGCTTTCTTT.

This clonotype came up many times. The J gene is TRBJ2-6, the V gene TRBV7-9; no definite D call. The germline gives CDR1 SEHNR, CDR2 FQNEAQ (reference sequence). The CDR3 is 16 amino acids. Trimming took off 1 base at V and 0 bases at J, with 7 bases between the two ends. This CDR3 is CASSLVRNSGANVLTF. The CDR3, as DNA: TGTGCCAGCAGCTTAGTTCGTAACTCTGGGGCCAACGTCCTGACTTTC. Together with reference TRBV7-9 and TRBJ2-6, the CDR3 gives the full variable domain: DTGVSQNPRHKITKRGQNVTFRCDPISEHNRLYWYRQTLGQGPEFLTYFQNEAQLEKSRLLSDRFSAERPKGSFSTLEIQRTEQGDSAMYLCASSLVRNSGANVLTFGAGSRLTVL.

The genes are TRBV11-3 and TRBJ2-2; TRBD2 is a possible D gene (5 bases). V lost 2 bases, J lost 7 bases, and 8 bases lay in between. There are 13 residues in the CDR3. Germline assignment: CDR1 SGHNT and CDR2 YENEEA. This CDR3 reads CASSLLRGGELFF. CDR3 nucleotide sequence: TGTGCCAGCAGCTTACTCCGGGGCGGGGAGCTGTTTTTT. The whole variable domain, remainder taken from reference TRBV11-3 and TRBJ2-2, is EAGVVQSPRYKIIEKKQPVAFWCNPISGHNTLYWYLQNLGQGPELLIRYENEEAVDDSQLPKDRFSAERLKGVDSTLKIQPAELGDSAVYLCASSLLRGGELFFGEGSRLTVL.

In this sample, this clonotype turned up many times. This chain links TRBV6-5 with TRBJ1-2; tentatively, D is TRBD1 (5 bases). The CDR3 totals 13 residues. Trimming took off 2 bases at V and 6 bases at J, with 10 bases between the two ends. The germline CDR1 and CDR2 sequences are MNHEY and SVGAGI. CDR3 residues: CASSYGGINGYTF. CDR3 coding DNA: TGTGCCAGCAGTTACGGGGGGATTAATGGCTACACCTTC.

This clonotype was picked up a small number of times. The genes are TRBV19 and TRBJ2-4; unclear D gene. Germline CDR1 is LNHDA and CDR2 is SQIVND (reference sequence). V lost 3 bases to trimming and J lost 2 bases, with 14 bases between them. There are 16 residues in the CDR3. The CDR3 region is CASSISTVGTKNIQYF. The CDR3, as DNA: TGTGCCAGTAGTATTTCGACTGTGGGAACCAAAAACATTCAGTACTTC.

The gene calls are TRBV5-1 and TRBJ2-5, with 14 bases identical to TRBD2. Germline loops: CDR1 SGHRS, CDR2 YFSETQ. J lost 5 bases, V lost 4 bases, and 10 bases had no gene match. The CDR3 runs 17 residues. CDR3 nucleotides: TGCGCCAGCAGCCCCGGGACTAGCGGGAGTCTGGGGGAGACCCAGTACTTC. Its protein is CASSPGTSGSLGETQYF.

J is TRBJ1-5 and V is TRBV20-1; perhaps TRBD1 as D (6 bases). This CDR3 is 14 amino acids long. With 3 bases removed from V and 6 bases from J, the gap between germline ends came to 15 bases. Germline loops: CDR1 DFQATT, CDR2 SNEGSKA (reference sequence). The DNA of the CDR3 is TGCAGTGCTAGGGTGGGGGGCCCGGGTCAGCCCCAGCATTTT. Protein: CSARVGGPGQPQHF.

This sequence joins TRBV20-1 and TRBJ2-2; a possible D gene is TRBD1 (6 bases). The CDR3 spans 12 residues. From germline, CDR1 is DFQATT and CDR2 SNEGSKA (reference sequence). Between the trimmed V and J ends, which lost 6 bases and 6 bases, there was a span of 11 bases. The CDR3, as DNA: TGCAGTGCAGAGGACAGAGCCGGGGAGCTGTTTTTT. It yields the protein CSAEDRAGELFF.

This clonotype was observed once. The CDR3 DNA reads as TGTGCCACCAGAGGGAGAGGATCGACCTGGACAGGGTTGGGCAATGAGCAGTTCTTC. Translating gives CATRGRGSTWTGLGNEQFF. V and J are TRBV15 and TRBJ2-1; 8 positions match TRBD1. The CDR3 is 19 residues long. Germline CDR1 and CDR2: LNHNV and YYDKDF (reference sequence). The junction had 22 bases not matched to a gene; V was cut back by 6 bases and J by 6 bases.

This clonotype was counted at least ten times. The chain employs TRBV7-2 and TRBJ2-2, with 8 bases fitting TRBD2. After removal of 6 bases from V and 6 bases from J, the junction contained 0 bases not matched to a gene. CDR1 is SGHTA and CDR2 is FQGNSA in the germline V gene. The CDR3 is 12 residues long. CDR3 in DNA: TGTGCCAGCAGGACTAGCGCCGGGGAGCTGTTTTTT. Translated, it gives CASRTSAGELFF. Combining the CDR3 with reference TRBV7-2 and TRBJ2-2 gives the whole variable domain GAGVSQSPSNKVTEKGKDVELRCDPISGHTALYWYRQSLGQGLEFLIYFQGNSAPDKSGLPSDRFSAERTGGSVSTLTIQRTQQEDSAVYLCASRTSAGELFFGEGSRLTVL.

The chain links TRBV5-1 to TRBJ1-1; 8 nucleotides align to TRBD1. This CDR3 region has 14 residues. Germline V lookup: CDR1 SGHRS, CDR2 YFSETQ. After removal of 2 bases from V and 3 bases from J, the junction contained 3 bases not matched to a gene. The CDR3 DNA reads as TGCGCCAGCAGCTTTACAGGGGGAGACACTGAAGCTTTCTTT. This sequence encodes CASSFTGGDTEAFF.

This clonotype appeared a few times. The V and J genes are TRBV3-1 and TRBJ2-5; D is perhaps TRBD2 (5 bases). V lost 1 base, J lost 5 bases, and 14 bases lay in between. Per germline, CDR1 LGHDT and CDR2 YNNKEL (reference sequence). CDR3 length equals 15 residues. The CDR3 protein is CASSQAAAGGETQYF. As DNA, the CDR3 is TGTGCCAGCAGCCAAGCAGCCGCGGGCGGGGAGACCCAGTACTTC.

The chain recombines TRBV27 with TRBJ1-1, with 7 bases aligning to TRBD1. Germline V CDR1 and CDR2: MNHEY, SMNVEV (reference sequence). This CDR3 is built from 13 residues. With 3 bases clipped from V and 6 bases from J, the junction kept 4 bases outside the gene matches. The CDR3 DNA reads TGTGCCAGCAGTTTCAGACAGGGCTCTGAAGCTTTCTTT. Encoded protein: CASSFRQGSEAFF.

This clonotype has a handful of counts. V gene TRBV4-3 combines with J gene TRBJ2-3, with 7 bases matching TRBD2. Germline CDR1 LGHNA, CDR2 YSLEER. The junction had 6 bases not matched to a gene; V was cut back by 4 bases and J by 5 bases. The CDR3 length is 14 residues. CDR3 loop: CASSRAGDGDTQYF. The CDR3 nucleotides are TGCGCCAGCAGCCGCGCGGGAGACGGAGATACGCAGTATTTT.

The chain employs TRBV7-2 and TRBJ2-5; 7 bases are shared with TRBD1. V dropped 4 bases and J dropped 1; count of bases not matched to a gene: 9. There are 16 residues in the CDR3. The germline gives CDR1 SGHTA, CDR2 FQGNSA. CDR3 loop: CASSYQQGSFQETQYF. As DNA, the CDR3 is TGTGCCAGCAGCTACCAACAGGGGTCCTTCCAAGAGACCCAGTACTTC.